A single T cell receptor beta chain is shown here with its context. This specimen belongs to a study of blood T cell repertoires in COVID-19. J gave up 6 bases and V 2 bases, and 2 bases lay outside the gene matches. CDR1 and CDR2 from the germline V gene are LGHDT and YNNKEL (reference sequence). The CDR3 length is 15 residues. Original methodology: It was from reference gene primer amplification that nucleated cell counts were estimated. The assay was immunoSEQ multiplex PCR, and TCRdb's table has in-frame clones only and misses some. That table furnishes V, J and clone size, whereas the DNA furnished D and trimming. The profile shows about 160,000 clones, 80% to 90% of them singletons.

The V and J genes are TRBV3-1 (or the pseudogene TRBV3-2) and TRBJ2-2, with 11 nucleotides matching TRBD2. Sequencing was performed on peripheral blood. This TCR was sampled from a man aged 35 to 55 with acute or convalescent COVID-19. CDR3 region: CASSQLAGGPGELFF. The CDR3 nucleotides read TGTGCCAGCAGCCAACTAGCGGGGGGCCCCGGGGAGCTGTTTTTT.